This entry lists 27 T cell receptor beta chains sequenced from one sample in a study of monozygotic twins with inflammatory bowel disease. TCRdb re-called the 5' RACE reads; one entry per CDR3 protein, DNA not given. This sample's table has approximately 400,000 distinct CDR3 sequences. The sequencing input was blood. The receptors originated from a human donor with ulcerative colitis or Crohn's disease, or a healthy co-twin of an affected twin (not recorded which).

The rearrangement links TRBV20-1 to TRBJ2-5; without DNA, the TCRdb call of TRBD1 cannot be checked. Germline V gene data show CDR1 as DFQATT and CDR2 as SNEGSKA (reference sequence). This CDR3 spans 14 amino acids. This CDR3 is CSARRDGLIGAQYF.

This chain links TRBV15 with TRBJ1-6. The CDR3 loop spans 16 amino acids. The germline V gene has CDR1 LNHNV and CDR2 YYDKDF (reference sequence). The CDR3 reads CATSRVAGNNNSPLHF.

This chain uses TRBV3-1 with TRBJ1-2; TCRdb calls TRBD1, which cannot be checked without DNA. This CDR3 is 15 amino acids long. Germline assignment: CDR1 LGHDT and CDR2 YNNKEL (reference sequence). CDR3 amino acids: CASSQDARDPYGYTF.

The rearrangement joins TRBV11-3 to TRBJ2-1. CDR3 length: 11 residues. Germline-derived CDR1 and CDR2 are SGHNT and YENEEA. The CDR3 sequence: CASSHSNEQFF.

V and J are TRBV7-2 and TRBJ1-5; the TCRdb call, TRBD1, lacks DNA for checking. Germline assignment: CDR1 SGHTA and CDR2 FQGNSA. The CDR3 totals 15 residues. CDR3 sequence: CASSLVLTDRQPQHF. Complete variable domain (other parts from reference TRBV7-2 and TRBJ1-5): GAGVSQSPSNKVTEKGKDVELRCDPISGHTALYWYRQSLGQGLEFLIYFQGNSAPDKSGLPSDRFSAERTGGSVSTLTIQRTQQEDSAVYLCASSLVLTDRQPQHFGDGTRLSIL.

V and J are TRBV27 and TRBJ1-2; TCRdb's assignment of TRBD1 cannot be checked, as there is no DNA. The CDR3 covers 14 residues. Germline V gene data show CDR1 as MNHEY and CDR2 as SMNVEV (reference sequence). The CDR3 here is CASSPGQGRYGYTF.

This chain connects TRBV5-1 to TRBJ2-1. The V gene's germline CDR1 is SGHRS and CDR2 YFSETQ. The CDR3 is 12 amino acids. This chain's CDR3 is CASSLLSDEQFF.

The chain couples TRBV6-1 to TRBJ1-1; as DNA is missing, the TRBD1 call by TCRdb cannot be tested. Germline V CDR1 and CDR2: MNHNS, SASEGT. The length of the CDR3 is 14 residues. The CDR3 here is CASRKGQGASEAFF.

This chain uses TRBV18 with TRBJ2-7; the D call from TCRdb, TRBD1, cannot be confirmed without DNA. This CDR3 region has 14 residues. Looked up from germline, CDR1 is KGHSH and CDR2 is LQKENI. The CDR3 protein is CASSPSGTDSRRYF.

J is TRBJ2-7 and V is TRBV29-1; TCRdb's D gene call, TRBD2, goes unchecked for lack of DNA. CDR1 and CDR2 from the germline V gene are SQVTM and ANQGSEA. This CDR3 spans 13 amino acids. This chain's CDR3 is CSVFGTSSYEQYF.

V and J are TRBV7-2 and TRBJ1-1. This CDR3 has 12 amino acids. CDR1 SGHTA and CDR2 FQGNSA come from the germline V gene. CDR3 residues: CASSLTYTEAFF.

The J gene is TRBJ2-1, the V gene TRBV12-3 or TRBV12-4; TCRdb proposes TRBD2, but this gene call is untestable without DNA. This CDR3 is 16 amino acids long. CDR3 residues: CASSQRTSGNYNEQFF.

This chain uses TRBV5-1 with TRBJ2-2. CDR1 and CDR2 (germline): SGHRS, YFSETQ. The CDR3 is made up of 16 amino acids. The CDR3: CASSLDILRNTGELFF.

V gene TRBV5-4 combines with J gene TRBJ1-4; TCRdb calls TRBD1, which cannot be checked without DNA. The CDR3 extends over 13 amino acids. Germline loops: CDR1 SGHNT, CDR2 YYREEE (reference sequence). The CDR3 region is CASSLKGAEKLFF.

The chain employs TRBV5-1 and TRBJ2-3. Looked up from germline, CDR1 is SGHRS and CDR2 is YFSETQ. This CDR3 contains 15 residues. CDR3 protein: CASSLTPPSTDTQYF.

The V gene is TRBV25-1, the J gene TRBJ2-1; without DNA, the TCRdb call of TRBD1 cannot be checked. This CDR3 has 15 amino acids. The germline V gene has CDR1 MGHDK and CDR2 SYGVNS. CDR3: CASPGGGYWCDEQFF. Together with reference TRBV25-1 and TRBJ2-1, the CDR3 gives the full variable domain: EADIYQTPRYLVIGTGKKITLECSQTMGHDKMYWYQQDPGMELHLIHYSYGVNSTEKGDLSSESTVSRIRTEHFPLTLESARPSHTSQYLCASPGGGYWCDEQFFGPGTRLTVL.

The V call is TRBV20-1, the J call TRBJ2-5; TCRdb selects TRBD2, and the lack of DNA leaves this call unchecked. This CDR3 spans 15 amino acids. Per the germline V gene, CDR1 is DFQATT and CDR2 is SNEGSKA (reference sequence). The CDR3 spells CSAYPGTSGGETQYF.

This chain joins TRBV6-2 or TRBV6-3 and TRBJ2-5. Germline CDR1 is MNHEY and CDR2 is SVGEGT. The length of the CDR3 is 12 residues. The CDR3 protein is CASSYFQETQYF.

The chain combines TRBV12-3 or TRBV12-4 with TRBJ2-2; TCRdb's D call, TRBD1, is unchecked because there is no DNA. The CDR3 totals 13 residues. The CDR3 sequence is CASSPAAPGELFF.

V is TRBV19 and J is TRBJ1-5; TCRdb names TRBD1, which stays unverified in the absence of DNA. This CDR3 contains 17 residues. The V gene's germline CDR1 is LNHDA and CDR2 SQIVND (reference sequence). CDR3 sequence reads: CATSTATGAPSNQPQHF.

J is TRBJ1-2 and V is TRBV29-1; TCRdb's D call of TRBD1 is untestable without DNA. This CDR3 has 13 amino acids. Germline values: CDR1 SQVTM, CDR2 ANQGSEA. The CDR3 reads CSVLRGFSYGYTF.

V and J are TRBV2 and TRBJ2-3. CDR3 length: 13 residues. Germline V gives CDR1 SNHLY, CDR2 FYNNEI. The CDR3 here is CASLRLPTDTQYF.

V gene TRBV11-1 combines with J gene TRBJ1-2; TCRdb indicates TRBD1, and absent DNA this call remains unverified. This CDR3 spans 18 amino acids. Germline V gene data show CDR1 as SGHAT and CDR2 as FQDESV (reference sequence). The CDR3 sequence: CASSRYPPTKGQANGYTF.

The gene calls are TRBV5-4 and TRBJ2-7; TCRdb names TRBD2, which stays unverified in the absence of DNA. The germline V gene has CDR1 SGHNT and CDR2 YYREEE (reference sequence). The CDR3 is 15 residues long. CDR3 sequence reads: CASSLDQRGAYEQYF. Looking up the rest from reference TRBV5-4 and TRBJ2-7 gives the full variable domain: ETGVTQSPTHLIKTRGQQVTLRCSSQSGHNTVSWYQQALGQGPQFIFQYYREEENGRGNFPPRFSGLQFPNYSSELNVNALELDDSALYLCASSLDQRGAYEQYFGPGTRLTVT.

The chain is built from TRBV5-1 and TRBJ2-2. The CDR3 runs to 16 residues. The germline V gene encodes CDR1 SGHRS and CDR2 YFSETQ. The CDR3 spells CASSLAGQTNTGELFF. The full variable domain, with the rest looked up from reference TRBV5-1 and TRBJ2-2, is KAGVTQTPRYLIKTRGQQVTLSCSPISGHRSVSWYQQTPGQGLQFLFEYFSETQRNKGNFPGRFSGRQFSNSRSEMNVSTLELGDSALYLCASSLAGQTNTGELFFGEGSRLTVL.

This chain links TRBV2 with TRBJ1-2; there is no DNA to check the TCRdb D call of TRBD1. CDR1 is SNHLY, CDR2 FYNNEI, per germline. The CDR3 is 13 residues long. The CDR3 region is CASRVDTGYGYTF.

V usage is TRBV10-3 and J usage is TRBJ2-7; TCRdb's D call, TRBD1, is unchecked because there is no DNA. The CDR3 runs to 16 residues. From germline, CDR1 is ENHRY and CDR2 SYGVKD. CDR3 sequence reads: CAISEPGQGSSYEQYF.